This is a list of T cell receptor beta chains from one sample in a study of cytomegalovirus exposure and HLA in healthy donors. Assay used: immunoSEQ multiplex PCR; TCRdb lists only in-frame clones, some missing. The table lists 130,000 to 150,000 clones, roughly 80% of them singletons, with less than 2.5% in the top ten. The sample comprised PBMCs. These receptors originate from a boy aged 2 to 9 in good health and CMV-seronegative. Both conserved end residues are trimmed from each CDR3. Clone size appears in some rows only: once, few, many, or a class for an expanded clone.

CDR3aa: ASSGRGGNEQF
v_gene: TRBV7-3
abundance: .

CDR3aa: ATSRAGDGQGETQY
v_gene: TRBV19
abundance: few

CDR3aa: ASSLYRGRAQETQY
v_gene: TRBV28
abundance: .

CDR3aa: ASSPSPGTVDSY
v_gene: TRBV7-2
abundance: .

CDR3aa: ASTRGAFYEQY
v_gene: TRBV28
abundance: .

CDR3aa: ASSLSSGISDTQY
v_gene: TRBV7-9
abundance: .

CDR3aa: AISGGLEAF
v_gene: TRBV10-3
abundance: .

CDR3aa: ASSRGGNQPQH
v_gene: TRBV19
abundance: .

CDR3aa: ASSQARGYSYEQY
v_gene: TRBV14
abundance: .

CDR3aa: ASSLAGALGTGHHEQY
v_gene: TRBV11-2
abundance: once

CDR3aa: ASSRGLGDEKLF
v_gene: TRBV19
abundance: .

CDR3aa: ASSVASDRGPFGTGELF
v_gene: TRBV9
abundance: .

CDR3aa: ASSITRRVETQY
v_gene: TRBV19
abundance: .

CDR3aa: ASSHLNTEAF
v_gene: TRBV6-1
abundance: .

CDR3aa: ASSAGTGRNGYT
v_gene: TRBV6-5
abundance: .

CDR3aa: ASSPGRGSETQY
v_gene: TRBV5-4
abundance: .

CDR3aa: SVELGARTEAF
v_gene: TRBV29-1
abundance: .

CDR3aa: ASSLESGMVTEAF
v_gene: TRBV27
abundance: .

CDR3aa: ASSQDRGFSGANVLT
v_gene: TRBV4-1
abundance: .

CDR3aa: ASSSPGVPKGYT
v_gene: TRBV5-4
abundance: .

CDR3aa: ASSDPGLAGDTTQY
v_gene: TRBV10-1
abundance: .

CDR3aa: ASSLDAVSSYEQY
v_gene: TRBV7-2
abundance: .

CDR3aa: ASSLRNRQSTDTQY
v_gene: TRBV4-3
abundance: .

CDR3aa: ASSLRAGRSLAYEQY
v_gene: TRBV5-4
abundance: .

CDR3aa: ASSQDAGLWGGPYNEQF
v_gene: TRBV14
abundance: .

CDR3aa: ATSSRQGVGDTQY
v_gene: TRBV15
abundance: once

CDR3aa: SATSGKETQY
v_gene: TRBV29-1
abundance: .

CDR3aa: ASSFAGNSYEQY
v_gene: TRBV7-2
abundance: .

CDR3aa: AISDQGTGGNQPQH
v_gene: TRBV10-3
abundance: .

CDR3aa: ASSFYARRETQY
v_gene: TRBV11-2
abundance: .

CDR3aa: ASTQYLEIYSYEQY
v_gene: TRBV5-8
abundance: .

CDR3aa: SVAPDRENNYGYT
v_gene: TRBV29-1
abundance: once

CDR3aa: ASSLIFQRVADYGYT
v_gene: TRBV5-6
abundance: once

CDR3aa: ASSSPSTSGSNEQY
v_gene: TRBV7-9
abundance: .

CDR3aa: ASSLDGRTNNEQF
v_gene: TRBV5-1
abundance: .

CDR3aa: ASSLVSGGAASDTQY
v_gene: TRBV7-9
abundance: .

CDR3aa: ASSLSGGYGADTQY
v_gene: TRBV13
abundance: .

CDR3aa: ASSGPVTGEQF
v_gene: TRBV2
abundance: .